This TCR beta chain was recovered during a study of T cell responses to AZD1222 COVID-19 vaccine (dated by TCRdb to the early 2020s). Study-level background: A total of 230 or so trial participants underwent TCR sequencing, of whom about 210 received two doses of AZD1222 and approximately 25 received two doses of the MenACWY control vaccine. Trial participants were enrolled into age subgroups of 18-55, 56-69 and 70-plus years, which contained about 150, 28 and 57 TCR-sequenced participants, respectively. The research as a whole found: Spike-specific TCR breadth and depth rose significantly after two AZD1222 doses compared with day 0 and with MenACWY recipients. CD4 TCRs associated with the vaccine covered the entire spike protein, and the dominant responses were in regions 160-218 and 743-854. Only six or seven AZD1222 recipients were SARS-CoV-2 seropositive at baseline, limiting conclusions about previously exposed vaccinees. Participants were mostly white British, with more females than males. The authors suggested clonal diversity may have been underestimated. In the small 56-69-year group, the increase in depth fell short of significance, most likely because of low power. Because no day 14 peak-response samples were available, the repertoires could be characterized only after the peak T cell response. Reportedly, close to half of the unique spike-specific TCRs recognized epitopes lying outside the regions that are mutated in the B.1.351 and B.1.1.7 variants.

Cut back by 2 bases and 10 bases, the V and J ends lie 11 bases apart. Via the germline V gene, CDR1 is MNHEY and CDR2 SVGAGI. From the cysteine through the phenylalanine, the CDR3 covers 12 amino acids. The CDR3 DNA has 36 bases and is translated from base 1. Per the publication, the time point label means: about 28 days (+/-7) after the second vaccine dose. AZD1222 recipients whose second dose came at about 4 weeks and those whose second dose came at about 12 weeks were combined into one group, since spike-specific TCR depth and breadth did not differ between the two schedules. Samples from vaccinated people were obtained from the UK trials COV001 and COV002, which included a single-blind randomized controlled phase 2/3 trial of AZD1222 (ChAdOx1 nCoV-19) in healthy adults. For TCRbeta chain sequencing, PBMC samples were collected from trial participants at day 0 and at day 28 after the second dose.

Worth noting for this clone: The antigen it recognizes is unknown. No much larger clone is present one base from it, and per-base qualities are unavailable.

The CDR3 regions of human TCRbeta chains were analyzed by immunosequencing. The authors' analysis ran thus. TCRs in the repertoires were matched against a reference library of SARS-CoV-2-specific TCRs that had been generated with the MIRA antigen-specificity platform. Breadth was defined as the fraction of unique TCRs that were SARS-CoV-2-associated, and depth was defined as the fraction of total T cells that were SARS-CoV-2-associated. Each spike-specific TCR was assigned to its reactive spike region and to a CD4 or CD8 class using the MIRA data. Log10-transformed breadth and depth values were compared by one-way ANOVA with Sidak's multiple comparisons tests. TCRdb obtained this table from immuneACCESS and retained in-frame rearrangements with V and J assigned. These tables miss some clones; where compared with another copy, unresolved V genes account for less than half of the shortfall, and the remainder is unexplained. D and trimming were read from the DNA, whereas the V and J calls and clone size are those reported in that table. This sample has more than 85,000 clones in its table, and approximately 90% of those were observed once. Clones ranked in the top ten supply roughly 15% of the sample.

The TCR sequence derives from an adult who received the AZD1222 COVID-19 vaccine. The chain was built from TRBV6-5 and TRBJ1-1; the best D guess is TRBD1, with 5 bases matching. Source: peripheral blood, taken 28 days after the second AZD1222 dose. The base sequence is TGTGCCAGCAGTTACGAGGGGTTCGTAGCTTTCTTT. Its translation is CASSYEGFVAFF.